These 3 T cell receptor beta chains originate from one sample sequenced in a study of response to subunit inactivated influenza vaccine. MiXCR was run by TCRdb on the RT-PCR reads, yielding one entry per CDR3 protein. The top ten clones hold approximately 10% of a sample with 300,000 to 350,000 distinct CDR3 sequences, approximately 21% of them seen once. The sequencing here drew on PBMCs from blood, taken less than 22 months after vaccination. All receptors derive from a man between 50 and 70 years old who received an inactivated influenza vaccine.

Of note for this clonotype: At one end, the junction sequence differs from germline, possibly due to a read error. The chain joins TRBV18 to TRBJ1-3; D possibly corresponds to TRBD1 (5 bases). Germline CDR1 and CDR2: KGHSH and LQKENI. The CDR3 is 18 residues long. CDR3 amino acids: CASSPVPGRADGGNPIYF. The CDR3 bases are TGTGCCAGCTCACCAGTACCGGGGCGAGCGGACGGCGGAAACCCCATATATTTT.

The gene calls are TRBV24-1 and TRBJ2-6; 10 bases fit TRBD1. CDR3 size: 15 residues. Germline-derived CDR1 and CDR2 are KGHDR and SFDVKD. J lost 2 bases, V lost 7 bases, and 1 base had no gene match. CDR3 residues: CATSGTGAGANVLTF. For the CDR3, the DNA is TGTGCCACCAGCGGGACAGGGGCTGGGGCCAACGTCCTGACTTTC.

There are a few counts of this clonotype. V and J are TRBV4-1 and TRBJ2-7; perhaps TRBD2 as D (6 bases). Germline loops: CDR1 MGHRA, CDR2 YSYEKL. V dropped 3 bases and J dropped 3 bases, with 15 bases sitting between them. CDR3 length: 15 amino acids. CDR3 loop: CASSHEIMGGYEQYF. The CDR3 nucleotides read TGCGCCAGCAGCCACGAGATCATGGGGGGCTACGAGCAGTACTTC.